Listed below are T cell receptor beta chains from one sample, sequenced in a study of identical twins. TCRdb reprocessed the 5' RACE reads with MiXCR, giving one entry per CDR3 protein. Found here are under 500,000 distinct CDR3 sequences, approximately 15% of them singletons; the top ten hold more than 0.8%. These data were also filed under a second study, of yellow fever vaccine responses in identical twins.

Sequenced: CD4+ T cells sorted from blood. These receptors came from a woman in her late teens or twenties in good health. The CDR3 runs from the conserved cysteine through the conserved F or W. The order of the fields is J gene, D gene, clone size, V gene, CDR3 protein, CDR3 DNA. The D gene is left open where the match is weak. Clone size is stated in some rows and not others, as once, few, many or a class when expanded.

TRBJ2-3,.,many,TRBV20-1,CSARRRGGPDTQYF,TGCAGTGCCAGGCGAAGAGGGGGACCAGATACGCAGTATTTT
TRBJ2-5,.,.,TRBV27,CASSLTPPKYQETQYF,TGTGCCAGCAGTTTAACCCCCCCCAAGTACCAAGAGACCCAGTACTTC
TRBJ2-1,.,.,TRBV12-3/TRBV12-4,CASRANSPYNEQFF,TGTGCCAGCAGAGCGAACTCACCCTACAATGAGCAGTTCTTC
TRBJ2-1,.,few,TRBV29-1,CSVAYSSYNEQFF,TGCAGCGTTGCATACAGCTCCTACAATGAGCAGTTCTTC
TRBJ1-1,TRBD1,.,TRBV15,CATSRDPGGKAFF,TGTGCCACCAGCAGAGATCCAGGGGGCAAAGCTTTCTTT
TRBJ2-2,.,.,TRBV14,CASKRNYWELFF,TGTGCCAGCAAGCGGAACTACTGGGAGCTGTTTTTT
TRBJ2-1,TRBD2,few,TRBV10-2,CASSPTSGRGDNEQFF,TGCGCCAGCAGCCCGACTAGCGGGAGAGGGGATAATGAGCAGTTCTTC
TRBJ2-3,TRBD2,few,TRBV12-3/TRBV12-4,CASSLAGLAGGPRTDTQYF,TGTGCCAGCAGTTTAGCGGGGCTAGCGGGAGGGCCCCGCACAGATACGCAGTATTTT
TRBJ2-1,.,.,TRBV6-1,CASSELREQFF,TGTGCCAGCAGTGAATTGAGGGAGCAGTTCTTC
TRBJ2-1,TRBD2,few,TRBV7-9,CASSSELAESYNEQFF,TGTGCCAGCAGCTCCGAACTAGCGGAATCCTACAATGAGCAGTTCTTC
TRBJ2-5,.,few,TRBV6-5,CASRVTPETQYF,TGTGCCAGCCGAGTTACTCCCGAGACCCAGTACTTC
TRBJ2-5,.,few,TRBV7-8,CASSLVGRVRKLVQTQYF,TGTGCCAGCAGCTTAGTGGGCAGGGTTCGCAAGCTGGTGCAGACCCAGTACTTC
TRBJ2-3,TRBD1,many,TRBV7-8,CASSYHRGTDTQYF,TGTGCCAGCAGTTACCACAGGGGGACGGATACGCAGTATTTT
TRBJ2-2,TRBD2,.,TRBV20-1,CSASLAGAFGELFF,TGCAGTGCTAGTCTAGCGGGAGCGTTCGGGGAGCTGTTTTTT
TRBJ2-5,.,few,TRBV20-1,CSARDVWREQETQYF,TGCAGTGCTAGAGATGTTTGGCGCGAGCAAGAGACCCAGTACTTC
TRBJ2-3,.,few,TRBV29-1,CSVAGTDTQYF,TGCAGCGTTGCAGGGACAGATACGCAGTATTTT
TRBJ2-7,TRBD2,few,TRBV5-1,CASRSSGTTSYEQYF,TGCGCCAGCCGCTCCTCCGGGACTACCTCCTACGAGCAGTACTTC
TRBJ2-7,TRBD1,.,TRBV7-2,CASSLDSGGVSYEQYF,TGTGCCAGCAGCTTAGACTCAGGGGGCGTTTCCTACGAGCAGTACTTC
TRBJ2-4,.,few,TRBV28,CASSFASHKKNIQYF,TGTGCCAGCAGTTTTGCATCTCATAAGAAAAACATTCAGTACTTC
TRBJ2-2,.,few,TRBV10-2,CASSDRPNTGELFF,TGCGCCAGCAGTGACAGACCGAACACCGGGGAGCTGTTTTTT
TRBJ1-6,.,.,TRBV20-1,CSATPAEIYNSPLHF,TGCAGTGCTACACCCGCGGAAATTTATAATTCACCCCTCCACTTT
TRBJ2-3,.,once,TRBV19,CASSVRDSPTTDTQYF,TGTGCCAGTAGTGTCAGGGACTCACCAACCACAGATACGCAGTATTTT
TRBJ2-7,TRBD1,many,TRBV20-1,CSTGEDEQYF,TGCAGTACAGGGGAAGACGAGCAGTACTTC
TRBJ2-7,TRBD1,few,TRBV11-2,CASSFLRTGTAYEQYF,TGTGCCAGCAGCTTTTTACGGACAGGGACTGCCTACGAGCAGTACTTC
TRBJ2-1,TRBD1,.,TRBV24-1,CATSSLWGTGLLF,TGTGCCACCAGTTCCCTGTGGGGGACAGGATTACTCTTC
TRBJ1-1,.,few,TRBV9,CASSAAGFPNTEAFF,TGTGCCAGCAGCGCTGCAGGTTTTCCGAACACTGAAGCTTTCTTT
TRBJ1-6,TRBD1,many,TRBV11-2,CASTRDRGYNSPLHF,TGTGCCAGCACCCGGGACAGGGGGTATAATTCACCCCTCCACTTT
TRBJ1-3,.,many,TRBV20-1,CSASRTPFVSGNTIYF,TGCAGTGCTAGCCGGACACCGTTTGTGTCCGGAAACACCATATATTTT
TRBJ1-2,.,.,TRBV28,CASSFKGDGYTF,TGTGCCAGCAGTTTTAAAGGGGATGGCTACACCTTC
TRBJ2-1,TRBD2,few,TRBV5-1,CASSLVGRGGTSSYNEQFF,TGCGCCAGCAGCTTGGTTGGGCGGGGGGGGACAAGCTCCTACAATGAGCAGTTCTTC
TRBJ2-5,.,.,TRBV3-1,CASQNWGVEETQYF,TGTGCCAGCCAGAACTGGGGAGTGGAAGAGACCCAGTACTTC
TRBJ1-5,TRBD1,few,TRBV7-8,CASSLNRGTGGSNQPQHF,TGTGCCAGCAGCCTAAACCGAGGGACAGGGGGTAGCAATCAGCCCCAGCATTTT
TRBJ2-3,.,.,TRBV28,CASNWVRLRTDTQYF,TGTGCCAGCAATTGGGTCCGTTTACGCACAGATACGCAGTATTTT
TRBJ2-5,.,.,TRBV7-2,CASSRVYQTQYF,TGTGCCAGCAGCAGAGTGTATCAGACCCAGTACTTC
TRBJ1-2,.,.,TRBV5-6,CASSFGQTGPNYGYTF,TGTGCCAGCAGCTTCGGCCAGACGGGGCCGAACTATGGCTACACCTTC
TRBJ2-5,TRBD2,once,TRBV28,CASSRPGLAAQETQYF,TGTGCCAGCAGCCGACCGGGACTAGCGGCCCAAGAGACCCAGTACTTC
TRBJ1-6,.,.,TRBV5-5,CASSLSRRNSPLHF,TGTGCCAGCAGCTTGTCACGGAGAAATTCACCCCTCCACTTT
TRBJ1-5,.,.,TRBV30,CAWGQDSNQPQHF,TGTGCCTGGGGGCAAGATAGCAATCAGCCCCAGCATTTT
TRBJ1-4,.,.,TRBV12-3/TRBV12-4,CASSQGSEKLFF,TGTGCCAGCAGTCAAGGGAGTGAAAAACTGTTTTTT
TRBJ1-1,.,.,TRBV29-1,CSVGHFDRPTEAFF,TGCAGCGTTGGGCACTTTGACAGGCCGACTGAAGCTTTCTTT
TRBJ1-6,TRBD1,.,TRBV12-3/TRBV12-4,CASSLQGAFSSPLHF,TGTGCCAGCAGTTTACAGGGGGCGTTCAGTTCACCCCTCCACTTT
TRBJ1-1,.,many,TRBV4-3,CASSQDYGNTEAFF,TGCGCCAGCAGCCAAGATTACGGGAACACTGAAGCTTTCTTT
TRBJ1-5,.,many,TRBV27,CASSLSSNQPQHF,TGCGCCAGCAGCTTAAGTAGCAATCAGCCCCAGCATTTT
TRBJ2-7,.,few,TRBV7-8,CASSNHLGSYEQYF,TGTGCCAGCAGCAACCATCTGGGCTCCTACGAGCAGTACTTC
TRBJ1-1,.,.,TRBV7-9,CASSLDSGTEAFF,TGTGCCAGCAGCTTAGACTCGGGGACTGAAGCTTTCTTT
TRBJ2-2,.,.,TRBV11-3,CASSLGGAKFTGELFF,TGTGCCAGCAGCTTAGGGGGAGCCAAGTTCACCGGGGAGCTGTTTTTT
TRBJ2-5,.,.,TRBV29-1,CSVPRDSQETQYF,TGCAGCGTTCCGAGGGACTCCCAAGAGACCCAGTACTTC
TRBJ1-1,.,.,TRBV7-9,CASSFGTANTEAFF,TGTGCCAGCAGCTTCGGGACGGCGAACACTGAAGCTTTCTTT
TRBJ2-7,.,few,TRBV20-1,CSAKRGSEQYF,TGCAGTGCTAAGAGGGGGAGTGAGCAGTACTTC
TRBJ2-3,TRBD1,many,TRBV29-1,CSVGLGGSREYF,TGCAGCGTCGGCCTAGGGGGCTCCAGGGAGTATTTT
TRBJ2-1,TRBD2,.,TRBV4-3,CASSQGLAGGSEQFF,TGCGCCAGCAGCCAAGGACTAGCGGGAGGTTCTGAGCAGTTCTTC
TRBJ2-1,TRBD1,many,TRBV10-3,CAISEDRAYNEQFF,TGTGCCATCAGTGAGGACAGGGCTTACAATGAGCAGTTCTTC
TRBJ2-7,.,.,TRBV2,CASRYRDGEQYF,TGTGCCAGCAGATACAGGGACGGCGAGCAGTACTTC